This entry lists 27 T cell receptor beta chains sequenced from one sample in a study of cytomegalovirus exposure and HLA in healthy donors. Profiling relied on immunoSEQ multiplex PCR, and the TCRdb table lists in-frame clones only, not all of them. The data contain fewer than 150,000 clones, 70% to 90% of them singletons. Sequencing was carried out using PBMCs. The receptor set was obtained from a man between 18 and 29 years old in good health and CMV-seronegative.

The chain links TRBV6-6 to TRBJ1-1; D call uncertain. CDR1 is MNHNY, CDR2 SVGAGI, per germline (reference sequence). The V and J ends lost 8 bases and 3 bases respectively, with 7 bases between them. This CDR3 comprises 11 residues. In DNA, the CDR3 is TGTGCCAGCCGCCGGGACACTGAAGCTTTCTTT. Residues: CASRRDTEAFF.

The chain employs TRBV4-2 and TRBJ2-1; 8 positions agree with TRBD2. CDR1 is LGHNA, CDR2 YNFKEQ, per germline. The CDR3 has 16 residues. The J segment lost 4 bases and the V segment lost 2 bases, leaving 7 bases of the junction unmatched. CDR3 nucleotides: TGTGCCAGCAGCCAACCCCCGGGGGGGCCTTACAATGAGCAGTTCTTC. As protein: CASSQPPGGPYNEQFF.

The chain uses TRBV18 and TRBJ1-2; 8 bases line up with TRBD1. V lost 3 bases and J lost 2; bases outside the gene matches: 5. CDR3 length: 15 amino acids. The V gene's germline CDR1 is KGHSH and CDR2 LQKENI. CDR3 protein: CASSPLTGVNYGYTF. CDR3 nucleotides: TGTGCCAGCTCACCGCTGACAGGGGTGAACTATGGCTACACCTTC.

The CDR3 sequence is CASSFDREETQYF. CDR3 nucleotide sequence: TGTGCCAGCAGCTTCGACAGAGAAGAGACCCAGTACTTC. The V gene is TRBV11-3, the J gene TRBJ2-5; perhaps TRBD1 as D (5 bases). CDR1 is SGHNT and CDR2 is YENEEA in the germline V gene. The CDR3 totals 13 residues. Trimming cost V 3 bases and J 3 bases, with 8 bases left between them.

Only a few counts were recorded for this clone. The chain links TRBV6-6 to TRBJ2-2; D is possibly TRBD1 (6 bases). Trimming cost V 5 bases and J 3 bases, with 16 bases left between them. The CDR3 totals 16 residues. CDR1 and CDR2 from the germline V gene are MNHNY and SVGAGI (reference sequence). The CDR3 reads CASSKNRVEYTGELFF. CDR3 nucleotide sequence: TGTGCCAGCAGTAAGAACAGGGTTGAGTACACCGGGGAGCTGTTTTTT.

The chain couples TRBV5-6 to TRBJ2-2, with D possibly TRBD1 on 5 matching bases. The CDR3 spans 16 residues. Per the germline V gene, CDR1 is SGHDT and CDR2 is YYEEEE. The V end was cut by 0 bases, the J end by 7 bases, with 16 bases between. In DNA, the CDR3 is TGTGCCAGCAGCTTGGTACGAGGCAGGGTGGACGGGGAGCTGTTTTTT. Translating gives CASSLVRGRVDGELFF.

The rearrangement links TRBV27 to TRBJ2-5, with 7 bases fitting TRBD1. Germline CDR1 is MNHEY and CDR2 is SMNVEV (reference sequence). CDR3 length: 16 amino acids. The junction had 5 bases not matched to a gene; V was cut back by 0 bases and J by 1 base. As DNA, the CDR3 is TGTGCCAGCAGTTTATCCCAAGGGACAGCCCAAGAGACCCAGTACTTC. Protein sequence: CASSLSQGTAQETQYF.

The chain combines TRBV30 with TRBJ1-6; 8 bases align to TRBD1. J was trimmed by 6 bases and V by 3 bases; bases with no gene match: 7. This CDR3 is 15 amino acids long. CDR1 GTSNPN and CDR2 SVGIG come from the germline V gene (reference sequence). CDR3 region: CAWSLDRASNSPLHF. The CDR3 DNA reads as TGTGCCTGGAGCTTGGACAGGGCATCTAATTCACCCCTCCACTTT. Filled out from reference TRBV30 and TRBJ1-6, the complete variable domain reads SQTIHQWPATLVQPVGSPLSLECTVEGTSNPNLYWYRQAAGRGLQLLFYSVGIGQISSEVPQNLSASRPQDRQFILSSKKLLLSDSGFYLCAWSLDRASNSPLHFGNGTRLTVT.

This clone was recorded a few times. The chain is built from TRBV28 and TRBJ1-4; 8 positions agree with TRBD1. Germline-derived CDR1 and CDR2 are MDHEN and SYDVKM. The CDR3 sequence is 15 residues long. V gave up 2 bases and J gave up 6 bases; unmatched junction bases: 5. CDR3 sequence: CASSLNQGAYEKLFF. In DNA, the CDR3 is TGTGCCAGCAGTTTAAATCAGGGGGCATATGAAAAACTGTTTTTT.

The chain recombines TRBV29-1 with TRBJ1-3; D is uncertain. This CDR3 is built from 14 residues. Germline CDR1 SQVTM, CDR2 ANQGSEA. The V end lost 6 bases, the J end lost 3 bases, and 15 bases lay between the germline ends. CDR3 region: CSVPGPEDGNTIYF. DNA of the CDR3: TGCAGCGTCCCTGGTCCGGAGGATGGAAACACCATATATTTT.

The chain combines TRBV2 with TRBJ1-6, with no clear D. The V end lost 3 bases, the J end lost 2 bases, and 8 bases lay between the germline ends. The V gene's germline CDR1 is SNHLY and CDR2 FYNNEI. The CDR3 length is 15 residues. CDR3 sequence: CASSETEPYNSPLHF. CDR3 coding DNA: TGTGCCAGCAGTGAGACGGAGCCCTATAATTCACCCCTCCACTTT.

The rearrangement joins TRBV6-1 to TRBJ2-7; D not certain. Germline V gene lookup returns CDR1 MNHNS and CDR2 SASEGT. V lost 5 bases and J 9 bases, leaving 14 bases between the germline ends. The CDR3 consists of 12 residues. The CDR3 nucleotides read TGTGCCAGCAGTCCCCCCACAGTGCGGCAGTACTTC. This translates into CASSPPTVRQYF.

Only a few counts were recorded for this clone. CDR3 loop: CAWSVPSGLSNQPQHF. The CDR3 nucleotides are TGTGCCTGGAGTGTACCGTCCGGACTGAGCAATCAGCCCCAGCATTTT. V usage is TRBV30 and J usage is TRBJ1-5; D gene ambiguous. CDR1 is GTSNPN and CDR2 is SVGIG in the germline V gene (reference sequence). Deletions cut 0 bases from V and 1 base from J, with 13 bases between. This CDR3 is 16 amino acids long. The full variable domain, completed using reference TRBV30 and TRBJ1-5, is SQTIHQWPATLVQPVGSPLSLECTVEGTSNPNLYWYRQAAGRGLQLLFYSVGIGQISSEVPQNLSASRPQDRQFILSSKKLLLSDSGFYLCAWSVPSGLSNQPQHFGDGTRLSIL.

This clone came up once. This chain uses TRBV7-8 with TRBJ2-1; D uncertain. This CDR3 has 15 residues. V shed 1 base and J shed 0 bases, with 7 bases lying between them. Germline values: CDR1 SGHVS, CDR2 FQNEAQ. CDR3 nucleotide sequence: TGTGCCAGCAGCTTAGAGAGCTACTCCTACAATGAGCAGTTCTTC. It specifies CASSLESYSYNEQFF. The variable domain in full, completed from reference TRBV7-8 and TRBJ2-1, reads GAGVSQSPRYKVAKRGQDVALRCDPISGHVSLFWYQQALGQGPEFLTYFQNEAQLDKSGLPSDRFFAERPEGSVSTLKIQRTQQEDSAVYLCASSLESYSYNEQFFGPGTRLTVL.

CDR3 nucleotides: TGTGCCAGCACCAATCGGGACACTTCCTACGAGCAGTACTTC. It is translated as CASTNRDTSYEQYF. The V and J genes are TRBV7-8 and TRBJ2-7; D possibly corresponds to TRBD1 (6 bases). The CDR3 is 14 amino acids. Trimming took 7 bases from V and 1 from J, leaving 14 bases between them. CDR1 and CDR2 from the germline V gene are SGHVS and FQNEAQ.

The genes are TRBV6-1 and TRBJ2-1; 7 nucleotides align to TRBD1. Germline values: CDR1 MNHNS, CDR2 SASEGT. V gave up 2 bases and J gave up 15 bases; unmatched junction bases: 10. The CDR3 sequence is 13 residues long. The CDR3 DNA sequence: TGTGCCAGCAGTGAACGCAGACAGGGATTTCCGTTCTTC. Its protein product is CASSERRQGFPFF.

This chain links TRBV4-2 with TRBJ2-7, with 11 bases fitting TRBD1. Germline CDR1 and CDR2: LGHNA and YNFKEQ. This CDR3 comprises 16 residues. The V segment lost 3 bases and the J segment 4 bases; nucleotides outside the gene matches: 8. The CDR3 here is CASSHLGQGAQYEQYF. The CDR3 DNA reads TGTGCCAGCAGCCACCTCGGACAGGGGGCGCAATACGAGCAGTACTTC.

V gene TRBV4-3 combines with J gene TRBJ1-2, with D possibly being TRBD1 (6 bases). The V and J ends lost 3 bases and 0 bases respectively, with 17 bases between them. Germline CDR1 is LGHNA and CDR2 is YSLEER. CDR3 size: 17 residues. CDR3 region: CASSQDSGTPANYGYTF. In DNA form, the CDR3 reads TGCGCCAGCAGCCAGGATTCCGGGACACCTGCTAACTATGGCTACACCTTC.

Here the CDR3 DNA reads TGCAGCGTCCGGGGTACCACAGATACGCAGTATTTT. Its translation is CSVRGTTDTQYF. This chain uses TRBV29-1 with TRBJ2-3; maybe TRBD2 (5 bases). Germline lookup yields CDR1 SQVTM and CDR2 ANQGSEA. CDR3 size: 12 residues. V lost 6 bases and J 2 bases, leaving 9 bases between the germline ends.

The V and J genes are TRBV30 and TRBJ1-1; no clear D. Germline assignment: CDR1 GTSNPN and CDR2 SVGIG (reference sequence). V lost 2 bases and J lost 11, with 21 bases in between. The CDR3 runs to 14 residues. The CDR3 DNA is TGTGCCTGGAGTCCAACGTACAGAGAGGGAGAGGCTTTCTTT. Translation gives CAWSPTYREGEAFF.

The chain links TRBV10-3 to TRBJ2-7; 7 positions agree with TRBD1. With 3 bases clipped from V and 0 bases from J, the junction kept 14 bases outside the gene matches. This CDR3 has 18 amino acids. Germline V gives CDR1 ENHRY, CDR2 SYGVKD. This CDR3 reads CAISDSWGQGEISYEQYF. Here the CDR3 DNA reads TGTGCCATCAGTGACTCCTGGGGCCAGGGGGAAATCTCCTACGAGCAGTACTTC.

V gene TRBV30 combines with J gene TRBJ1-1, with a tentative D call TRBD1 (5 bases). This CDR3 comprises 15 residues. Trimming shortened V by 0 bases and J by 4 bases, and 15 bases separated the two germline ends. Germline CDR1 is GTSNPN and CDR2 is SVGIG (reference sequence). CDR3 region: CAWSVLRRGGTEAFF. The CDR3 coding sequence is TGTGCCTGGAGTGTACTTCGTCGGGGGGGCACTGAAGCTTTCTTT.

This chain links TRBV27 with TRBJ1-4; TRBD1 is a possible D gene (5 bases). In germline, CDR1 is MNHEY, CDR2 SMNVEV (reference sequence). Between the trimmed V and J ends, which lost 7 bases and 0 bases, there was a span of 15 bases. The CDR3 loop spans 16 amino acids. CDR3 sequence: CASTWGSLATNEKLFF. CDR3 nucleotides: TGTGCCAGCACGTGGGGCAGCCTTGCAACTAATGAAAAACTGTTTTTT.

The rearrangement joins TRBV19 to TRBJ2-7, with 7 bases aligning to TRBD2. J gave up 0 bases and V 7 bases, and 3 bases lay outside the gene matches. CDR3 length: 13 residues. CDR1 is LNHDA and CDR2 is SQIVND in the germline V gene (reference sequence). CDR3 sequence: CASTPSGSYEQYF. The DNA for the CDR3 is TGTGCCAGTACCCCTAGCGGCTCCTACGAGCAGTACTTC.

The rearrangement uses TRBV5-8 and TRBJ2-3, with 7 bases identical to TRBD1. The CDR3 sequence is 14 residues long. In germline, CDR1 is SGHTS, CDR2 YDEGEE. With 4 bases clipped from V and 7 bases from J, the junction kept 9 bases outside the gene matches. CDR3 sequence: CASSTDRFLNTQYF. The CDR3 DNA reads as TGTGCCAGCAGCACGGACAGGTTTCTAAATACGCAGTATTTT.

The V call is TRBV6-1, the J call TRBJ1-1; a possible D gene is TRBD1 (6 bases). Germline CDR1 reads MNHNS; CDR2 reads SASEGT. This CDR3 is built from 15 residues. V lost 7 bases and J lost 7, with 22 bases in between. CDR3: CASTIQGSGLGEAFF. The CDR3 bases are TGTGCCAGCACCATACAGGGTTCGGGGTTGGGTGAAGCTTTCTTT.

The genes are TRBV6-1 and TRBJ1-2, with D uncertain. This CDR3 has 13 residues. Germline assignment: CDR1 MNHNS and CDR2 SASEGT. Trimming left V 4 bases short and J 7 bases short, with 13 bases between. Written as DNA, the CDR3 is TGTGCCAGCAGTGCCGAGCCCCCACTTGGCTACACCTTC. Its protein is CASSAEPPLGYTF.